This T cell receptor (beta chain) came from a study of T cells after yellow fever vaccination. TCRdb reanalysed the 5' RACE reads using MiXCR and keeps one entry per CDR3 protein. The repertoire holds approximately 300,000 distinct CDR3 sequences, with 7.5% to 9% as singletons. There are 11 residues in the CDR3. Germline CDR1 SGHTA, CDR2 FQGNSA. V was shortened by 5 bases and J by 7 bases, with 6 bases between the two germline ends. The chain uses TRBV7-2 and TRBJ2-1; D unclear. This material consisted of PBMCs, taken on the day of the first yellow fever vaccination. The receptor was derived from a man aged 18 to 29 who received the YFV17D yellow fever vaccine. In DNA form, the CDR3 reads TGTGCCAGCAGCGGACGTAATGAGCAGTTCTTC. Translated, it gives CASSGRNEQFF. Supplemented by reference TRBV7-2 and TRBJ2-1, the full variable domain reads GAGVSQSPSNKVTEKGKDVELRCDPISGHTALYWYRQSLGQGLEFLIYFQGNSAPDKSGLPSDRFSAERTGGSVSTLTIQRTQQEDSAVYLCASSGRNEQFFGPGTRLTVL.